This TCR beta chain was recorded in a study of blood T cell repertoires in COVID-19. Study in general: Material from acute and convalescent COVID-19 was sourced from the United States, Italy and Spain. The cDNA or gDNA used as material had been derived from T cells, B-cell-depleted T cells, or PBMCs.

Sequencing used immunoSEQ multiplex PCR; TCRdb keeps in-frame clones, though not all of them. The sample lists under 250,000 clones; approximately 89% were seen once. This CDR3 is 18 amino acids long. Germline loops: CDR1 SGHTA, CDR2 FQGNSA. The J segment lost 4 bases and the V segment lost 4 bases, leaving 10 bases of the junction unmatched. Material for sequencing was peripheral blood. The TCR originated in a woman aged 40 to 55 with acute or convalescent COVID-19. The chain uses TRBV7-2 and TRBJ2-5; 15 bases match TRBD2. This CDR3 is CASSSRTSGGASAETQYF. The CDR3 DNA sequence: TGTGCCAGCAGCTCCCGGACTAGCGGGGGGGCCTCGGCAGAGACCCAGTACTTC.